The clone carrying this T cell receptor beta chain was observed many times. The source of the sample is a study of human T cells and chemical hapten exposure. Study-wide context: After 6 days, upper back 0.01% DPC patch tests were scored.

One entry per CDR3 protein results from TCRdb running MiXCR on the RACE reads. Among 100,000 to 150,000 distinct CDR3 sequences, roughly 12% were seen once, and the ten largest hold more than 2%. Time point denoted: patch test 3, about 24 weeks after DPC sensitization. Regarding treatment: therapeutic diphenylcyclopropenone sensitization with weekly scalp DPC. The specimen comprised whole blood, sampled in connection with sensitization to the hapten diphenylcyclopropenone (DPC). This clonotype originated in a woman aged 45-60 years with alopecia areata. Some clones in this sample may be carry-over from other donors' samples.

CDR3 coding DNA: TGTGCCAGCAGTCTGATACAGGGGGCCAAAAACATTCAGTACTTC. As protein: CASSLIQGAKNIQYF. V and J are TRBV12-3 or TRBV12-4 and TRBJ2-4; 7 positions match TRBD1. The CDR3 runs 15 residues. Unmatched junction bases numbered 5, after V lost 5 bases and J lost 1 base.